The 17 T cell receptor beta chains given below trace back to one sample, sequenced in a study of shared clonotypes between healthy human individuals. The repertoire was sequenced with immunoSEQ multiplex PCR; TCRdb's copy has only in-frame clones and lacks some. The data show about a million clones, roughly 75% seen once. The sequenced material came from memory CD4+ T cells sorted from blood. Subset of the sample: CD45RA-negative fraction. The receptors originated from a man between 18 and 29 years old in good health.

As concerns this clone: Distinct nucleotide sequences in the sample also encode this CDR3. The V call is TRBV9, the J call TRBJ2-2, with D hard to call. Germline assignment: CDR1 SGDLS and CDR2 YYNGEE. Deletions cut 0 bases from V and 4 bases from J, with 7 bases between. The CDR3 totals 14 residues. Here the CDR3 reads CASSVGPSTGELFF. The CDR3 DNA reads TGTGCCAGCAGCGTAGGTCCTAGCACCGGGGAGCTGTTTTTT.

This chain links TRBV27 with TRBJ2-6; the D is unclear. The ends were cut back, 3 bases at V and 0 bases at J, with 6 bases in the middle. CDR1 is MNHEY, CDR2 SMNVEV, per germline (reference sequence). The CDR3 runs to 15 residues. Here the CDR3 DNA reads TGTGCCAGCAGTTTTGGTTTCTCTGGGGCCAACGTCCTGACTTTC. Translation: CASSFGFSGANVLTF.

This clone came up a few times. The CDR3 is CAIRREGDTGELFF. CDR3 nucleotides: TGTGCCATCAGGCGGGAGGGAGACACCGGGGAGCTGTTTTTT. J is TRBJ2-2 and V is TRBV10-3, with 9 bases aligning to TRBD2. This CDR3 spans 14 amino acids. From germline, CDR1 is ENHRY and CDR2 SYGVKD. V was pared by 6 bases and J by 3 bases, with 2 bases of the junction left unmatched.

V gene TRBV11-2 combines with J gene TRBJ2-1; possibly TRBD1 or TRBD2 for D (6 bases each). The CDR3 spans 15 residues. CDR1 SGHAT and CDR2 FQNNGV come from the germline V gene. The V gene lost 6 bases and the J gene lost 6 bases, with 18 bases spanning the gap. CDR3 sequence (DNA): TGTGCCAGCAGATCTGGCTGGGGGGCTGGCAATGAGCAGTTCTTC. Amino acids: CASRSGWGAGNEQFF.

Concerning this clone itself: A much more abundant neighbour one base away suggests this may be a read error. The same CDR3 can be traced to other DNA sequences in this sample. In DNA form, the CDR3 reads TGTGCCAGCAGCTTTGGGGCTAGCACAGATACGCAGTATTTT. Translated, it gives CASSFGASTDTQYF. The V and J genes are TRBV7-2 and TRBJ2-3; weak D call: TRBD1 (5 bases). The length of the CDR3 is 14 residues. Germline V lookup: CDR1 SGHTA, CDR2 FQGNSA. Trimming shortened V by 3 bases and J by 0 bases, and 7 bases separated the two germline ends.

The J gene is TRBJ1-4, the V gene TRBV4-3; 8 bases are shared with TRBD1. Per germline, CDR1 LGHNA and CDR2 YSLEER. CDR3 length: 13 amino acids. Trimming removed 1 base from V and 9 bases from J; junction bases left unmatched: 1. CDR3 bases: TGCGCCAGCAGCCAAGCCAGGGGGCAAAAACTGTTTTTT. Translating gives CASSQARGQKLFF.

DNA for the CDR3: TGTGCCAGCAGCTTATTCGGCGGGGGGGCCGAGACTGAGCAGTTCTTC. Its protein product is CASSLFGGGAETEQFF. The chain uses TRBV11-2 and TRBJ2-1, with 9 bases matching TRBD2. Trimming at V came to 2 bases and at J to 9 bases, leaving 11 bases not matched to a gene. There are 16 residues in the CDR3. Germline V gene sequence: CDR1 SGHAT, CDR2 FQNNGV.

The CDR3 sequence: CASSGGLFTDTQYF. CDR3 DNA sequence: TGCGCCAGCAGTGGCGGCCTTTTCACAGATACGCAGTATTTT. The V gene is TRBV10-1, the J gene TRBJ2-3, with D unresolved. The CDR3 is 14 residues long. Germline V gene lookup returns CDR1 WNHNN and CDR2 SYGVQD (reference sequence). The V gene lost 4 bases and the J gene lost 2 bases, with 10 bases spanning the gap.

The chain joins TRBV30 to TRBJ1-4; possibly TRBD1 for D (5 bases). Between the trimmed V and J ends, which lost 0 bases and 5 bases, there was a span of 16 bases. CDR1 and CDR2 (germline): GTSNPN, SVGIG (reference sequence). The length of the CDR3 is 16 residues. CDR3 amino acids: CAWSVRVGQLNEKLFF. CDR3 in DNA: TGTGCCTGGAGTGTAAGGGTGGGGCAGCTCAATGAAAAACTGTTTTTT.

The rearrangement joins TRBV7-2 to TRBJ2-3; 8 nucleotides align to TRBD2. This CDR3 is 15 amino acids long. The V gene end was trimmed by 1 base and the J gene end by 9 bases; junction bases not matched to a gene: 9. Germline V gene data show CDR1 as SGHTA and CDR2 as FQGNSA. CDR3 residues: CASSLDPSGSRTQYF. Written as DNA, the CDR3 is TGTGCCAGCAGCTTAGACCCCAGCGGGAGTAGAACGCAGTATTTT.

With regard to this clone: A read error may explain this, as a much larger clone is one base away. J is TRBJ2-2 and V is TRBV7-9; D unclear. The germline V and J ends were trimmed by 1 base and 7 bases, with 4 bases remaining between them. The CDR3 contains 12 residues. Germline lookup yields CDR1 SEHNR and CDR2 FQNEAQ (reference sequence). The CDR3 region has the DNA TGTGCCAGCAGCTTAGGGCTCGGGGAGCTGTTTTTT. This gives the protein CASSLGLGELFF. The full variable domain, rest sourced from reference TRBV7-9 and TRBJ2-2, is DTGVSQNPRHKITKRGQNVTFRCDPISEHNRLYWYRQTLGQGPEFLTYFQNEAQLEKSRLLSDRFSAERPKGSFSTLEIQRTEQGDSAMYLCASSLGLGELFFGEGSRLTVL.

The J gene is TRBJ2-2, the V gene TRBV5-4, with D perhaps TRBD1 or TRBD2 (5 bases each). The germline V gene has CDR1 SGHNT and CDR2 YYREEE (reference sequence). CDR3 length: 13 amino acids. Trimming left V 0 bases short and J 14 bases short, with 14 bases between. The chain's CDR3 is CASSLEGTTYLFF. The CDR3 nucleotides read TGTGCCAGCAGCTTGGAAGGGACCACTTACCTGTTTTTT.

The sample holds a few counts of this clone. This sequence joins TRBV30 and TRBJ1-1; D is uncertain. The germline CDR1 and CDR2 sequences are GTSNPN and SVGIG (reference sequence). The germline V and J ends were trimmed by 2 bases and 0 bases, with 16 bases remaining between them. This CDR3 has 16 residues. CDR3 bases: TGTGCCTGGAGTATCCACCGGACTGACATGAACACTGAAGCTTTCTTT. It is translated as CAWSIHRTDMNTEAFF.

Only one count was recorded for this clone. V usage is TRBV12-5 and J usage is TRBJ2-2, with TRBD1 as a possible D gene (6 bases). The germline CDR1 and CDR2 sequences are LGHNT and FRNRAP. Trimming removed 1 base from V and 4 bases from J, with 7 bases in between. This CDR3 comprises 14 residues. CDR3: CASGLETGTGELFF. The CDR3 nucleotides are TGTGCTAGTGGTTTGGAGACAGGCACCGGGGAGCTGTTTTTT.

About this clone: The sample carries other DNA sequences with the same CDR3. This chain links TRBV19 with TRBJ2-7; 12 bases are shared with TRBD2. The CDR3 runs to 17 residues. The germline gives CDR1 LNHDA, CDR2 SQIVND (reference sequence). Trimming took 3 bases from V and 4 from J; bases not matched to a gene: 10. Here the CDR3 DNA reads TGTGCCAGTAGTATGGCCCGGACTAGCGGGACCCCATACGAGCAGTACTTC. This translates into CASSMARTSGTPYEQYF.

J is TRBJ1-5 and V is TRBV5-8; D call uncertain. This CDR3 spans 17 amino acids. Germline lookup yields CDR1 SGHTS and CDR2 YDEGEE. V shed 6 bases and J shed 5 bases, with 24 bases lying between them. CDR3: CASKVMAEEVPDQPQHF. As DNA, the CDR3 is TGTGCCAGCAAAGTCATGGCAGAGGAGGTACCAGATCAGCCCCAGCATTTT.

The chain is built from TRBV28 and TRBJ1-1, with D hard to call. CDR1 is MDHEN and CDR2 is SYDVKM in the germline V gene. CDR3 length: 14 amino acids. Trimming cost V 3 bases and J 9 bases, with 17 bases left between them. Written as DNA, the CDR3 is TGTGCCAGCAGTTTTCTTAAAATGCGGGGAAAAGCTTTCTTT. This sequence encodes CASSFLKMRGKAFF.